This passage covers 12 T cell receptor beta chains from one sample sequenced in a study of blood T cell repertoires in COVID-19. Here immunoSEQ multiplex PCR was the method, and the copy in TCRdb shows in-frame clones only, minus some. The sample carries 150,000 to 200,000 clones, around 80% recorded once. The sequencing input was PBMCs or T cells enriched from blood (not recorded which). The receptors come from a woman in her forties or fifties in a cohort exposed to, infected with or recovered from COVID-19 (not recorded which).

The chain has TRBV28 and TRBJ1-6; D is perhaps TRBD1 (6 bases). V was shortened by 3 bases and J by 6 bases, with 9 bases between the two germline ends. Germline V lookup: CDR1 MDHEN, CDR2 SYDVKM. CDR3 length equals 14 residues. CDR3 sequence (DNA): TGTGCCAGCAGTTTTGGCAGGGGTAATTCACCCCTCCACTTT. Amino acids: CASSFGRGNSPLHF. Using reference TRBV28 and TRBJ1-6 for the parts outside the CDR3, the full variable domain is DVKVTQSSRYLVKRTGEKVFLECVQDMDHENMFWYRQDPGLGLRLIYFSYDVKMKEKGDIPEGYSVSREKKERFSLILESASTNQTSMYLCASSFGRGNSPLHFGNGTRLTVT.

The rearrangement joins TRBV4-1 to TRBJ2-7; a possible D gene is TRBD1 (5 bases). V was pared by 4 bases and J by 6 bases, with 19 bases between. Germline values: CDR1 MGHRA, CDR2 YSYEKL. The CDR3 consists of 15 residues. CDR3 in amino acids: CASSPRQSPRLEQYF. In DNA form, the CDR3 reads TGCGCCAGCAGCCCCCGACAGAGCCCAAGGCTCGAGCAGTACTTC.

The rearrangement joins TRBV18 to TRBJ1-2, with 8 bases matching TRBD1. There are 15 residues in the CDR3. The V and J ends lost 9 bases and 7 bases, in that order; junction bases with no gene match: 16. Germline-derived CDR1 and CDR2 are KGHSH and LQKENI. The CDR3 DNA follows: TGTGCCAGTCTAGGCCTCATGACAGGGGAGAGTGGCTACACCTTC. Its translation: CASLGLMTGESGYTF.

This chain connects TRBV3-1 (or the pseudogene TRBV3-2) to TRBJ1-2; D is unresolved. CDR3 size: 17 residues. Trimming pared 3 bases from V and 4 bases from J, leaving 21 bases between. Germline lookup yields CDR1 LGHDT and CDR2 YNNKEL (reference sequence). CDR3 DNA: TGTGCCAGCAGCCAGAGAAACCCGGGAGAGTCCGTCTATGGCTACACCTTC. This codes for CASSQRNPGESVYGYTF.

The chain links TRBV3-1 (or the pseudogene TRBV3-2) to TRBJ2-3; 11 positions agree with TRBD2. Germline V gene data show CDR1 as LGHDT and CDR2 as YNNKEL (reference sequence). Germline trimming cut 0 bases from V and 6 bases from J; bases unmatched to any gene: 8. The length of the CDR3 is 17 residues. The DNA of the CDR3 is TGTGCCAGCAGCCAAGAAGGATATAGCGGGAGGGCGGATACGCAGTATTTT. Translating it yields CASSQEGYSGRADTQYF.

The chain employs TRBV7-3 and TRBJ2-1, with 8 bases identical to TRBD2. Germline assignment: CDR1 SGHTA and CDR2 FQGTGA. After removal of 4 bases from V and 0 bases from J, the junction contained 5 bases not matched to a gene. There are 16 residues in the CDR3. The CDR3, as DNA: TGTGCCAGCAGCTCCACTAGCGGTCTCTCCTACAATGAGCAGTTCTTC. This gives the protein CASSSTSGLSYNEQFF.

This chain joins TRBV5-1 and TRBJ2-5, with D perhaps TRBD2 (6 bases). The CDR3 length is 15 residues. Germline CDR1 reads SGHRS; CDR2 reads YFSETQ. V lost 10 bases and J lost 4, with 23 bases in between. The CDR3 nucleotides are TGCGCCTCCCGACTTGTCGGCGGGGACGGAGAGACCCAGTACTTC. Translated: CASRLVGGDGETQYF.

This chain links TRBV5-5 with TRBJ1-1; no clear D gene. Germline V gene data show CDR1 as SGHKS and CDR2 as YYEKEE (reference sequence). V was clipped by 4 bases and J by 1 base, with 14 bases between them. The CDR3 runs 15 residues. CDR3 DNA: TGTGCCAGCAGCACCGGCAGTACGGGGAACACTGAAGCTTTCTTT. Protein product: CASSTGSTGNTEAFF.

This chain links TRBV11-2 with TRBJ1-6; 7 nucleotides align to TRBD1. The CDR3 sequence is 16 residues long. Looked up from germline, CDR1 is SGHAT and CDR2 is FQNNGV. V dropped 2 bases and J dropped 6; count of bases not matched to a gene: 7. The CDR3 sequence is CASSLMTGYFNSPLHF. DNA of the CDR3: TGTGCCAGCAGCTTAATGACAGGGTATTTTAATTCACCCCTCCACTTT. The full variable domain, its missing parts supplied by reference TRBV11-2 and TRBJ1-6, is EAGVAQSPRYKIIEKRQSVAFWCNPISGHATLYWYQQILGQGPKLLIQFQNNGVVDDSQLPKDRFSAERLKGVDSTLKIQPAKLEDSAVYLCASSLMTGYFNSPLHFGNGTRLTVT.

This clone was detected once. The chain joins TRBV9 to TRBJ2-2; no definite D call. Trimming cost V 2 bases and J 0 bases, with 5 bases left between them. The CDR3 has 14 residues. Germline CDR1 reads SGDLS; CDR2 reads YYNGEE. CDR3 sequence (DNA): TGTGCCAGCAGCGTTCGGGCGAACACCGGGGAGCTGTTTTTT. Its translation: CASSVRANTGELFF.

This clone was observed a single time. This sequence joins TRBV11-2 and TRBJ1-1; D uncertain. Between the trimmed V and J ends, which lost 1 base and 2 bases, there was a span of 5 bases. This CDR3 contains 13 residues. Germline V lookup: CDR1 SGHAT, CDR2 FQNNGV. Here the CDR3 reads CASSLVINTEAFF. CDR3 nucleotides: TGTGCCAGCAGCTTAGTTATCAACACTGAAGCTTTCTTT.

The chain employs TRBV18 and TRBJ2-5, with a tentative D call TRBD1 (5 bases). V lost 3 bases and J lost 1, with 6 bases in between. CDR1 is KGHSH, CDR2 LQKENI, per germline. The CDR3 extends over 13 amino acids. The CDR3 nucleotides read TGTGCCAGCTCACCCGACAGCCAAGAGACCCAGTACTTC. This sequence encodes CASSPDSQETQYF.